The present T cell receptor (beta chain) was sequenced within a study of shared clonotypes between healthy human individuals. Broader study findings: Relative to their counterparts shared across all four donors, non-shared clonotypes exhibited diminished generation probabilities. Depth of sequencing was expected to influence donor clonotype sharing. Naive subsets typically showed greater estimated richness than memory subsets.

This clone was counted a few times. Antigen specificity is unknown. Some clones are missing from TCRdb's copy, which holds only in-frame ones; the method was immunoSEQ multiplex PCR. The top ten hold roughly 1.8% of the sample, which has 730,000 or so clones, less than 80% seen once. The sequencing sample was made of memory CD4+ T cells sorted from blood. Subset of the sample: CD45RA-negative fraction. The clonotype comes from a woman under 40 in good health.

The CDR3 is CASSLPGQGRETQYF. The CDR3 DNA reads as TGTGCCAGCAGCTTACCGGGACAGGGTCGAGAGACCCAGTACTTC. This sequence joins TRBV7-7 and TRBJ2-5, with TRBD1 matching over 9 bases. The CDR3 length is 15 residues. After removal of 2 bases from V and 4 bases from J, the junction contained 5 bases not matched to a gene. The V gene's germline CDR1 is SSHAT and CDR2 FNYEAQ (reference sequence).